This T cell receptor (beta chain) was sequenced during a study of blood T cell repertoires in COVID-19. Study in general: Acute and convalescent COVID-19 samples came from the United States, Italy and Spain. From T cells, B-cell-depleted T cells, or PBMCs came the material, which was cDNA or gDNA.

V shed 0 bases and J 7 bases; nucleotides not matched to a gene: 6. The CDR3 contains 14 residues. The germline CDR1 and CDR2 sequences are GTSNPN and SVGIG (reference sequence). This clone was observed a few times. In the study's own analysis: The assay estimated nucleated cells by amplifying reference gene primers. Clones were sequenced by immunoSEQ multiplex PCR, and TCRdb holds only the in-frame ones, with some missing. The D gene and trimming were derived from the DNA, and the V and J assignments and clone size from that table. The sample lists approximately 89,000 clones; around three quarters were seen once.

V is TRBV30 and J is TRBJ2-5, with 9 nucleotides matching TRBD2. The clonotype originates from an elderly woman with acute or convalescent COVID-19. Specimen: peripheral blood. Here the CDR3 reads CAWSVGTSTGTQYF. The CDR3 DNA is TGTGCCTGGAGTGTCGGGACTAGCACCGGGACCCAGTACTTC. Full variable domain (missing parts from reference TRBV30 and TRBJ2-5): SQTIHQWPATLVQPVGSPLSLECTVEGTSNPNLYWYRQAAGRGLQLLFYSVGIGQISSEVPQNLSASRPQDRQFILSSKKLLLSDSGFYLCAWSVGTSTGTQYFGPGTRLLVL.